The next 28 T cell receptor beta chains were all read from a single sample in a study of shared clonotypes between healthy human individuals. TCRdb's copy holds only in-frame clones and misses some; the assay was immunoSEQ multiplex PCR. The sample holds some 2,000,000 clones, around 95% seen once. Specimen: naive CD4+ T cells sorted from blood. Subset given: CD45RA+ positively selected. The origin of the receptors is a young man in good health.

The rearrangement links TRBV5-6 to TRBJ2-1, with 7 positions matching TRBD1. The CDR3 loop spans 17 amino acids. From germline, CDR1 is SGHDT and CDR2 YYEEEE. Losses at the gene ends were 4 bases for V and 7 bases for J; bases not matched to a gene: 17. CDR3: CASSGRHRGTRWNEQFF. The DNA of the CDR3 is TGTGCCAGCAGCGGCAGACACAGGGGCACCAGGTGGAATGAGCAGTTCTTC.

This clone occurred once. The rearrangement joins TRBV25-1 to TRBJ1-4, with D unresolved. The CDR3 runs to 15 residues. Germline V gene data show CDR1 as MGHDK and CDR2 as SYGVNS. V was trimmed by 8 bases and J by 8 bases, leaving 21 bases between them. Here the CDR3 reads CASGWRETAGEKLFF. In nucleotides, the CDR3 is TGTGCCAGCGGGTGGAGGGAAACAGCCGGCGAAAAACTGTTTTTT.

The chain links TRBV20-1 to TRBJ1-2; D gene ambiguous. CDR1 DFQATT and CDR2 SNEGSKA come from the germline V gene (reference sequence). The CDR3 is 10 residues long. Between the trimmed V and J ends, which lost 7 bases and 4 bases, there was a span of 7 bases. Here the CDR3 DNA reads TGCAGTGTTCCATCCTATGGCTACACCTTC. It translates to CSVPSYGYTF.

This clone was found once. The chain links TRBV27 to TRBJ1-1; 9 bases are shared with TRBD1. The V gene end was trimmed by 4 bases and the J gene end by 1 base; junction bases not matched to a gene: 4. The CDR3 sequence is 15 residues long. Germline V gives CDR1 MNHEY, CDR2 SMNVEV (reference sequence). CDR3: CASSSTGGANTEAFF. Written as DNA, the CDR3 is TGTGCCAGCAGTTCGACAGGGGGAGCGAACACTGAAGCTTTCTTT.

CDR3 DNA sequence: TGCGCCAGCAGAAACGGGGGGCAGGGCCCTGGAAACACCATATATTTT. It is translated as CASRNGGQGPGNTIYF. The chain carries TRBV4-1 and TRBJ1-3; TRBD1 is a possible D gene (6 bases). The V and J ends lost 6 bases and 2 bases respectively, with 17 bases between them. The CDR3 runs to 16 residues. CDR1 and CDR2 (germline): MGHRA, YSYEKL.

This rearrangement joins TRBV5-6 to TRBJ2-5; possible D gene TRBD2, 5 bases. Germline values: CDR1 SGHDT, CDR2 YYEEEE. The V end lost 2 bases, the J end lost 6 bases, and 11 bases lay between the germline ends. The CDR3 spans 13 residues. CDR3 DNA: TGTGCCAGCAGCTTCACGGGAACGAAGACCCAGTACTTC. Translated, it gives CASSFTGTKTQYF.

Points on this clone: The same CDR3 arises from other DNA sequences in this sample as well. The chain couples TRBV7-3 to TRBJ2-1, with D tentatively TRBD1 (5 bases). CDR1 and CDR2 (germline): SGHTA, FQGTGA. V dropped 2 bases and J dropped 0 bases, with 8 bases sitting between them. There are 15 residues in the CDR3. CDR3 sequence reads: CASSLDRGSYNEQFF. For the CDR3, the DNA is TGTGCCAGCAGCTTAGATAGGGGCTCCTACAATGAGCAGTTCTTC.

The chain links TRBV10-3 to TRBJ1-1; D possibly corresponds to TRBD1 (5 bases). With 11 bases removed from V and 11 bases from J, the gap between germline ends came to 18 bases. CDR1 is ENHRY and CDR2 is SYGVKD in the germline V gene. The CDR3 has 11 residues. The CDR3 loop reads CAVASGAKAFF. CDR3 nucleotide sequence: TGTGCCGTCGCTTCCGGGGCCAAGGCTTTCTTT.

J is TRBJ1-1 and V is TRBV7-6; D unclear. The CDR3 covers 14 residues. The V end was cut by 2 bases, the J end by 1 base, with 8 bases between. The germline CDR1 and CDR2 sequences are SGHVS and FNYEAQ. The CDR3 nucleotides read TGTGCCAGCAGCTTAAAGGGTAGGAACACTGAAGCTTTCTTT. As protein: CASSLKGRNTEAFF.

J is TRBJ1-1 and V is TRBV19; D uncertain. The CDR3 has 13 amino acids. Germline loops: CDR1 LNHDA, CDR2 SQIVND (reference sequence). Trimming took off 5 bases at V and 1 base at J, with 8 bases between the two ends. DNA of the CDR3: TGTGCCAGTAGTGAGAGACAGAACACTGAAGCTTTCTTT. Protein: CASSERQNTEAFF. Together with reference TRBV19 and TRBJ1-1, the CDR3 gives the full variable domain: DGGITQSPKYLFRKEGQNVTLSCEQNLNHDAMYWYRQDPGQGLRLIYYSQIVNDFQKGDIAEGYSVSREKKESFPLTVTSAQKNPTAFYLCASSERQNTEAFFGQGTRLTVV.

The chain employs TRBV7-2 and TRBJ2-2; TRBD1 agrees at 8 bases. Trimming at V came to 10 bases and at J to 0 bases, leaving 7 bases not matched to a gene. This CDR3 has 15 residues. The germline V gene has CDR1 SGHTA and CDR2 FQGNSA. The CDR3 nucleotides read TGTGCCACCAAACGACAGGGGTCGAACACCGGGGAGCTGTTTTTT. Encoded protein: CATKRQGSNTGELFF. The full variable domain, rest sourced from reference TRBV7-2 and TRBJ2-2, is GAGVSQSPSNKVTEKGKDVELRCDPISGHTALYWYRQSLGQGLEFLIYFQGNSAPDKSGLPSDRFSAERTGGSVSTLTIQRTQQEDSAVYLCATKRQGSNTGELFFGEGSRLTVL.

V and J are TRBV15 and TRBJ2-4; 7 nucleotides agree with TRBD2. The CDR3 runs 15 residues. Per germline, CDR1 LNHNV and CDR2 YYDKDF (reference sequence). J lost 1 base, V lost 3 bases, and 3 bases had no gene match. The CDR3 here is CATSSGRMAKNIQYF. CDR3 DNA: TGTGCCACCAGCAGCGGGAGGATGGCCAAAAACATTCAGTACTTC.

J is TRBJ1-1 and V is TRBV5-1; tentatively, D is TRBD1 (5 bases). This CDR3 contains 13 residues. V dropped 3 bases and J dropped 5 bases, with 11 bases sitting between them. CDR1 SGHRS and CDR2 YFSETQ come from the germline V gene. CDR3: CASSSDGGTEAFF. The CDR3 nucleotides are TGCGCCAGCAGCTCTGACGGGGGGACTGAAGCTTTCTTT.

V and J are TRBV4-1 and TRBJ1-5; 7 bases agree with TRBD1. V was pared by 4 bases and J by 0 bases, with 6 bases of the junction left unmatched. Germline CDR1 MGHRA, CDR2 YSYEKL. This CDR3 is 16 amino acids long. The CDR3 sequence is CASSRPGQISNQPQHF. DNA of the CDR3: TGCGCCAGCAGCCGACCGGGACAGATTAGCAATCAGCCCCAGCATTTT.

V is TRBV19 and J is TRBJ1-5; the D is unclear. Trimming cost V 2 bases and J 4 bases, with 6 bases left between them. From germline, CDR1 is LNHDA and CDR2 SQIVND (reference sequence). The CDR3 covers 13 residues. The CDR3 loop is CASSIILNQPQHF. CDR3 sequence (DNA): TGTGCCAGTAGTATAATCTTGAATCAGCCCCAGCATTTT. Combining the CDR3 with reference TRBV19 and TRBJ1-5 gives the whole variable domain DGGITQSPKYLFRKEGQNVTLSCEQNLNHDAMYWYRQDPGQGLRLIYYSQIVNDFQKGDIAEGYSVSREKKESFPLTVTSAQKNPTAFYLCASSIILNQPQHFGDGTRLSIL.

The rearrangement uses TRBV25-1 and TRBJ1-2; 7 nucleotides align to TRBD1. After removal of 6 bases from V and 5 bases from J, the junction contained 6 bases not matched to a gene. CDR3 size: 13 residues. CDR1 MGHDK and CDR2 SYGVNS come from the germline V gene. In nucleotides, the CDR3 is TGTGCCAGCAGGGCTGGGACAGCTTATGGCTACACCTTC. As protein: CASRAGTAYGYTF.

The chain carries TRBV7-9 and TRBJ1-1; maybe TRBD1 (6 bases). CDR3 length equals 15 residues. Germline V CDR1 and CDR2: SEHNR, FQNEAQ (reference sequence). The V and J ends lost 5 bases and 0 bases respectively, with 13 bases between them. This CDR3 reads CASSRSTGMNTEAFF. The CDR3 DNA is TGTGCCAGCAGCCGTTCGACAGGAATGAACACTGAAGCTTTCTTT.

The chain recombines TRBV28 with TRBJ1-2, with 8 bases aligning to TRBD1. J was trimmed by 0 bases and V by 5 bases; bases with no gene match: 14. The CDR3 totals 18 residues. The germline V gene encodes CDR1 MDHEN and CDR2 SYDVKM. The CDR3 sequence: CASSPPGPGGISNYGYTF. As DNA, the CDR3 is TGTGCCAGCAGTCCCCCGGGACCAGGGGGCATATCTAACTATGGCTACACCTTC.

The chain joins TRBV6-1 to TRBJ1-1; D ambiguous. This CDR3 region has 14 residues. Germline-derived CDR1 and CDR2 are MNHNS and SASEGT. The germline V and J ends were trimmed by 5 bases and 5 bases, with 15 bases remaining between them. The CDR3 loop reads CASSPWTGITEAFF. The CDR3 nucleotides read TGTGCCAGCAGTCCCTGGACCGGTATAACTGAAGCTTTCTTT.

This clone has a handful of counts. The V and J genes are TRBV5-6 and TRBJ2-2; D uncertain. Germline V lookup: CDR1 SGHDT, CDR2 YYEEEE. V was clipped by 2 bases and J by 6 bases, with 2 bases between them. The CDR3 length is 11 residues. In DNA form, the CDR3 reads TGTGCCAGCAGCTTTGCCGGGGAGCTGTTTTTT. Translating it yields CASSFAGELFF.

The chain combines TRBV5-1 with TRBJ1-1; D is unclear. The CDR3 runs 13 residues. V lost 6 bases to trimming and J lost 2 bases, with 11 bases between them. In germline, CDR1 is SGHRS, CDR2 YFSETQ. CDR3 sequence: CASKYATNTEAFF. The CDR3 coding sequence is TGCGCCAGCAAATACGCTACAAACACTGAAGCTTTCTTT.

The sample holds a few counts of this clone. CDR3 DNA sequence: TGTGCCAGCAGCTCTTCTTTGGGGGCCGGAAACACCATATATTTT. Amino acids: CASSSSLGAGNTIYF. J is TRBJ1-3 and V is TRBV11-2; a weak D match, TRBD1 (6 bases). Trimming pared 4 bases from V and 4 bases from J, leaving 14 bases between. CDR1 and CDR2 (germline): SGHAT, FQNNGV. There are 15 residues in the CDR3.

This chain connects TRBV5-6 to TRBJ2-1, with 16 bases that match TRBD2. The CDR3 contains 18 residues. With 7 bases clipped from V and 8 bases from J, the junction kept 15 bases outside the gene matches. CDR1 and CDR2 (germline): SGHDT, YYEEEE. CDR3 DNA: TGTGCCAGCGGGTGGGAGCCGGGACTAGCGGGAGGGAGGGATGAGCAGTTCTTC. This sequence encodes CASGWEPGLAGGRDEQFF.

V is TRBV5-6 and J is TRBJ2-1; 11 nucleotides line up with TRBD2. CDR3 length: 14 residues. The V gene's germline CDR1 is SGHDT and CDR2 YYEEEE. The V and J ends lost 4 bases and 6 bases, in that order; junction bases with no gene match: 3. The CDR3 reads CASSLGTSGNEQFF. The CDR3 nucleotides are TGTGCCAGCAGCCTCGGGACTAGCGGCAATGAGCAGTTCTTC.

The chain has TRBV27 and TRBJ2-2; D might be TRBD2 (5 bases). In germline, CDR1 is MNHEY, CDR2 SMNVEV (reference sequence). The V and J ends lost 1 base and 4 bases respectively, with 10 bases between them. The CDR3 length is 15 residues. The CDR3 region has the DNA TGTGCCAGCAGTTTATTGCGGCGGGTCACCGGGGAGCTGTTTTTT. This sequence encodes CASSLLRRVTGELFF.

The CDR3 loop is CASSIAVTSYNEQFF. CDR3 bases: TGCGCCAGCAGCATTGCGGTGACCTCCTACAATGAGCAGTTCTTC. This chain joins TRBV5-1 and TRBJ2-1; D unresolved. Germline V gene data show CDR1 as SGHRS and CDR2 as YFSETQ. This CDR3 spans 15 amino acids. V lost 4 bases to trimming and J lost 0 bases, with 11 bases between them.

The chain couples TRBV9 to TRBJ2-1; no definite D call. CDR3 length equals 12 residues. CDR1 SGDLS and CDR2 YYNGEE come from the germline V gene. V was trimmed by 3 bases and J by 9 bases, leaving 10 bases between them. In nucleotides, the CDR3 is TGTGCCAGCAGCGAAGACTTCGGTGAGCAGTTCTTC. It encodes CASSEDFGEQFF.

The chain has TRBV18 and TRBJ2-7, with TRBD2 identical over 10 bases. This CDR3 region has 14 residues. CDR1 is KGHSH and CDR2 is LQKENI in the germline V gene. V dropped 3 bases and J dropped 5; count of bases not matched to a gene: 4. The CDR3 DNA reads as TGTGCCAGCTCACCGGCAACTAGCGGGAACGAGCAGTACTTC. Encoded protein: CASSPATSGNEQYF. Together with reference TRBV18 and TRBJ2-7, the CDR3 gives the full variable domain: NAGVMQNPRHLVRRRGQEARLRCSPMKGHSHVYWYRQLPEEGLKFMVYLQKENIIDESGMPKERFSAEFPKEGPSILRIQQVVRGDSAAYFCASSPATSGNEQYFGPGTRLTVT.